Listed below are T cell receptor beta chains from one sample, sequenced in a study of early stage breast cancer tumors. The data were produced by immunoSEQ multiplex PCR, yet TCRdb's version contains in-frame clones alone and is incomplete. This table holds about 69,000 clones, 75% to 90% found once. Specimen: blood. These receptor sequences come from a middle-aged person with breast cancer. Each CDR3 is given with its conserved first and last residue. Rows may omit the clone size; those that give it use once, few, many or a size class.

j_call	clone_size	v_call	cdr3_aa
TRBJ2-4	NA	TRBV11-1	CASSLSVAKNIQYF
TRBJ2-3	NA	TRBV9	CASSPRGYHTDTQYF
TRBJ1-3	few	TRBV19	CASRVNSGNTIYF
TRBJ2-4	NA	TRBV4-2	CASSQGDRANIQYF
TRBJ2-1	NA	TRBV11-1	CASSLLLAGGRYNEQFF
TRBJ1-5	NA	TRBV27	CASSLSRGYQPQHF
TRBJ2-2	NA	TRBV6-4	CASSPGSGTGELFF
TRBJ2-7	once	TRBV7-3	CASSITPAVGEQYF
TRBJ2-2	NA	TRBV7-3	CASSLEDAANTGELFF
TRBJ2-7	NA	TRBV20-1	CSASPSTEQYF
TRBJ2-7	NA	TRBV6-5	CASSYSIGFHEQYF
TRBJ2-7	once	TRBV19	CASSRTSRSSYEQYF
TRBJ2-3	NA	TRBV4-1	CASSQSGQGTDTQYF
TRBJ2-7	NA	TRBV18	CASSLAGAGDEQYF
TRBJ1-5	NA	TRBV19	CASSLTGNQPQHF
TRBJ1-5	NA	TRBV13	CASSQRRNNQPQHF
TRBJ2-7	NA	TRBV2	CASRAGGGSYEQYF
TRBJ2-7	NA	TRBV28	CASSLQTSHYEQYF
TRBJ2-3	once	TRBV6-4	CASSDSAGSTDTQYF
TRBJ2-2	NA	TRBV2	CASVGAGLFF
TRBJ1-2	few	TRBV20-1	CSAGGAGYTF
TRBJ2-1	NA	TRBV18	CASSPVLGAAYNEQFF
TRBJ2-3	NA	TRBV5-1	CASSSEGLATDTQYF
TRBJ2-7	NA	TRBV19	CASKKRGGYEQYF
TRBJ1-5	NA	TRBV2	CASSKQQGASNQPQHF
TRBJ2-7	NA	TRBV7-9	CASSLARGLNYEQYF
TRBJ1-5	NA	TRBV28	CASSFEAAHYQPQHF
TRBJ2-2	NA	TRBV28	CASVAGPTGELFF
TRBJ2-5	NA	TRBV18	CASSPPVRGLQETQYF
TRBJ1-1	NA	TRBV12-5	CASGLGPELRTEAFF
TRBJ2-2	NA	TRBV7-3	CASSFSPGELFF
TRBJ1-2	few	TRBV11-2	CASSLGHSDSYGYTF
TRBJ2-7	NA	TRBV11-2	CASSLVQYEQYF
TRBJ2-7	NA	TRBV28	CASLWSSYEQYF
TRBJ1-2	NA	TRBV6-6	CASRPTGQGGYGYTF
TRBJ2-1	once	TRBV29-1	CSAGRANFLNEQFF
TRBJ2-7	NA	TRBV28	CATLRTGVGEQYF
TRBJ1-2	NA	TRBV6-1	CASSERYGYTF
TRBJ2-7	NA	TRBV4-1	CASSPVPGQGRASYEQYF
NA	NA	TRBV5-6	CASSLIDSYEQYF
TRBJ2-1	NA	TRBV30	CAWSSGPYNEQFF
TRBJ2-5	NA	TRBV4-2	CASSQGSGRRETQYF
TRBJ2-3	NA	TRBV7-9	CASSADRVADTQYF
TRBJ1-2	NA	TRBV6-5	CASSTRQGYYGYTF
TRBJ2-3	few	TRBV2	CASSLTDTQYF
TRBJ2-2	once	TRBV6-1	CASSEEGRTSGRAAGELFF
TRBJ2-7	NA	TRBV19	CASSKYRTSGGTLYEQYF
TRBJ1-2	NA	TRBV19	CASSTYGSRNGYTF
TRBJ2-3	NA	TRBV11-3	CASSPGTSTDTQYF
TRBJ2-3	few	TRBV11-2	CASSLGPDTQYF
TRBJ2-1	NA	TRBV6-5	CASSLLGGEQFF
TRBJ2-3	NA	TRBV6-1	CASSERTSGRANTDTQYF
TRBJ1-1	few	TRBV15	CATGTNTEAFF
TRBJ2-3	NA	TRBV6-6	CASSYQGQATDTQYF
TRBJ1-4	NA	TRBV2	CASSASGQGNEKLFF
TRBJ1-5	NA	TRBV6-5	CASSLGRYQPQHF